Presented here are 27 T cell receptor beta chains from one specimen sequenced in a study of regulatory T cells in long-lasting Graves disease. Sample time point: newly diagnosed GD, antithyroid drugs for less than 3 months. PBMCs were the source of the RNA used for TCR sequencing. Researchers made TCR beta libraries by using iRepertoire HTBI primers and running Arm-PCR on CDR3 regions. MiXCR was run by TCRdb on the multiplex PCR reads, yielding one entry per CDR3 protein. The table has about 540,000 distinct CDR3 sequences, about 13% seen once. This sample also appeared in a second study, on T cells in Graves' hyperthyroidism and ophthalmopathy.

The sequences come from peripheral blood mononuclear cells (PBMCs), collected at new diagnosis, from a patient treated with antithyroid drugs. The origin of the receptors is a man aged 30-40 years with Graves disease.

In the case of this clonotype: A single base is all that separates this from a far larger clone, so a read error is likely. The rearrangement uses TRBV11-2 and TRBJ2-1, with TRBD2 identical over 9 bases. The J segment lost 10 bases and the V segment lost 1 base, leaving 11 bases of the junction unmatched. This CDR3 spans 16 amino acids. The germline V gene encodes CDR1 SGHAT and CDR2 FQNNGV. The CDR3 sequence: CASSLVVAGVVYEQFF. The CDR3 DNA sequence: TGTGCCAGCAGCTTAGTCGTAGCGGGAGTAGTCTACGAGCAGTTCTTC.

This clonotype was observed a handful of times. The chain has TRBV5-1 and TRBJ2-5; 7 bases fit TRBD1. After removal of 4 bases from V and 1 base from J, the junction contained 4 bases not matched to a gene. Germline CDR1 reads SGHRS; CDR2 reads YFSETQ. The CDR3 extends over 14 amino acids. CDR3 in amino acids: CASSPGTAQETQYF. The DNA of the CDR3 is TGCGCCAGCAGCCCAGGGACAGCCCAAGAGACCCAGTACTTC.

This clonotype was recorded many times. The rearrangement links TRBV27 to TRBJ1-3; 9 bases fit TRBD1. The CDR3 has 16 residues. The germline CDR1 and CDR2 sequences are MNHEY and SMNVEV (reference sequence). The trim removed 6 bases at V and 4 bases at J, leaving 10 bases unmatched. CDR3 bases: TGTGCCAGCAGCCTTGCACAGGGGGCTAGAGGAAACACCATATATTTT. It codes for CASSLAQGARGNTIYF.

This clonotype was seen only a few times. The chain is built from TRBV20-1 and TRBJ1-5, with 10 bases aligning to TRBD1. Trimming cost V 1 base and J 6 bases; bases outside gene matches: 3. Germline assignment: CDR1 DFQATT and CDR2 SNEGSKA (reference sequence). The CDR3 loop spans 14 amino acids. CDR3: CSARGDRGGQPQHF. In nucleotides, the CDR3 is TGCAGTGCTAGAGGGGACAGGGGCGGTCAGCCCCAGCATTTT.

This clonotype has more than one count but fewer than ten. The gene calls are TRBV27 and TRBJ1-1; 7 bases map to TRBD1. Germline V lookup: CDR1 MNHEY, CDR2 SMNVEV (reference sequence). This CDR3 is built from 16 residues. Trimming at V came to 5 bases and at J to 7 bases, leaving 16 bases not matched to a gene. The CDR3 here is CASSRTTGRLAIEAFF. The CDR3 DNA sequence: TGTGCCAGCAGTAGAACGACAGGGCGATTGGCCATTGAAGCTTTCTTT.

Many counts were recorded for this clonotype. The rearrangement uses TRBV27 and TRBJ2-3, with 10 positions matching TRBD2. The ends lost 5 bases at V and 0 bases at J; junction bases unmatched: 11. The germline CDR1 and CDR2 sequences are MNHEY and SMNVEV (reference sequence). The CDR3 sequence is 18 residues long. The CDR3 bases are TGTGCCAGCAGTCTCGGGGGGGAACTAGCGGGAAGCACAGATACGCAGTATTTT. Translating gives CASSLGGELAGSTDTQYF.

This clonotype was picked up many times. This chain joins TRBV6-2 or TRBV6-3 and TRBJ2-1; D is unclear. Trimming pared 0 bases from V and 3 bases from J, leaving 9 bases between. The CDR3 sequence is 15 residues long. Germline V CDR1 and CDR2: MNHEY, SVGEGT. The CDR3 DNA reads TGTGCCAGCAGTTACTCGACACCAAACTACAATGAGCAGTTCTTC. It encodes CASSYSTPNYNEQFF.

Ten or more counts support this clonotype. The chain is built from TRBV10-3 and TRBJ1-1, with TRBD1 identical over 8 bases. The CDR3 runs 16 residues. V lost 3 bases, J lost 1 base, and 7 bases stayed unmatched. Germline-derived CDR1 and CDR2 are ENHRY and SYGVKD. CDR3 sequence (DNA): TGTGCCATCAGTGACTCAGGGGGCGCGGGGAACACTGAAGCTTTCTTT. It yields the protein CAISDSGGAGNTEAFF.

The chain links TRBV13 to TRBJ2-1; the match to TRBD2 covers 12 bases. The V gene's germline CDR1 is PRHDT and CDR2 FYEKMQ (reference sequence). The CDR3 runs 15 residues. V was pared by 3 bases and J by 8 bases, with 5 bases of the junction left unmatched. The CDR3 DNA is TGTGCCAGCAGCTTCCGGACTAGCGGGGAGGATGAGCAGTTCTTC. Translation: CASSFRTSGEDEQFF.

In DNA, the CDR3 is TGTGCCAGCAGTTTACAGGGCGCCAAAAACATTCAGTACTTC. This translates into CASSLQGAKNIQYF. The chain couples TRBV6-2 or TRBV6-3 to TRBJ2-4; a weak D match, TRBD1 (6 bases). Germline lookup yields CDR1 MNHEY and CDR2 SVGEGT. V shed 4 bases and J shed 1 base, with 8 bases lying between them. The CDR3 runs 14 residues.

This clonotype was seen a few times. The CDR3 coding sequence is TGTGCCAGCAGCTTGCGGACGGCCGTGGGCTACACCTTC. Amino acid sequence: CASSLRTAVGYTF. The chain has TRBV5-6 and TRBJ1-2; D gene uncertain. This CDR3 has 13 amino acids. The germline gives CDR1 SGHDT, CDR2 YYEEEE. V lost 1 base to trimming and J lost 8 bases, with 12 bases between them.

This rearrangement joins TRBV18 to TRBJ1-5; the D is unclear. This CDR3 is 13 amino acids long. CDR1 is KGHSH, CDR2 LQKENI, per germline. The V end lost 5 bases, the J end lost 0 bases, and 5 bases lay between the germline ends. This CDR3 is CASSSSSNQPQHF. CDR3 nucleotide sequence: TGTGCCAGCTCATCAAGTAGCAATCAGCCCCAGCATTTT.

This chain joins TRBV24-1 and TRBJ2-7; the D is unclear. Trimming took 4 bases from V and 6 from J, leaving 18 bases between them. Germline CDR1 and CDR2: KGHDR and SFDVKD. The CDR3 loop spans 15 amino acids. The DNA for the CDR3 is TGTGCCACCAGTGACAACTCGGGCCTATGGGCCGAGCAGTACTTC. The encoded protein is CATSDNSGLWAEQYF.

The chain uses TRBV11-2 and TRBJ2-5; tentative D call: TRBD2 (5 bases). This CDR3 comprises 16 residues. V lost 3 bases and J 7 bases, leaving 21 bases between the germline ends. The V gene's germline CDR1 is SGHAT and CDR2 FQNNGV. The CDR3 is CASSFGATRAGGTQYF. The CDR3, as DNA: TGTGCCAGCAGCTTCGGTGCAACTAGGGCCGGAGGGACCCAGTACTTC.

This clonotype was seen at least ten times. The V call is TRBV12-3 or TRBV12-4, the J call TRBJ2-7; 9 nucleotides match TRBD2. CDR3 length equals 13 residues. The CDR3 here is CATRAGGSYEQYF. The CDR3 DNA is TGTGCGACGCGGGCGGGAGGGAGCTACGAGCAGTACTTC.

This clonotype was detected many times. The chain links TRBV18 to TRBJ1-2; D possibly corresponds to TRBD1 (6 bases). The CDR3 covers 15 residues. The germline V and J ends were trimmed by 0 bases and 5 bases, with 13 bases remaining between them. Germline values: CDR1 KGHSH, CDR2 LQKENI. The CDR3 DNA sequence: TGTGCCAGCTCACCACCTCAGGCAGGGGTTTATGGCTACACCTTC. This sequence encodes CASSPPQAGVYGYTF. Supplemented by reference TRBV18 and TRBJ1-2, the full variable domain reads NAGVMQNPRHLVRRRGQEARLRCSPMKGHSHVYWYRQLPEEGLKFMVYLQKENIIDESGMPKERFSAEFPKEGPSILRIQQVVRGDSAAYFCASSPPQAGVYGYTFGSGTRLTVV.

The rearrangement links TRBV20-1 to TRBJ2-3, with TRBD1 as a possible D gene (6 bases). This CDR3 is 18 amino acids long. Trimming shortened V by 2 bases and J by 2 bases, and 23 bases separated the two germline ends. The germline V gene has CDR1 DFQATT and CDR2 SNEGSKA (reference sequence). CDR3 bases: TGCAGTGCTAGAACCCACCTAAAGCAGGGGCTTTACACAGATACGCAGTATTTT. This codes for CSARTHLKQGLYTDTQYF.

The table lists this clonotype with many counts. This sequence joins TRBV18 and TRBJ2-7; 9 bases are a match to TRBD1. Germline CDR1 is KGHSH and CDR2 is LQKENI. CDR3 length equals 16 residues. V lost 3 bases and J lost 7; bases outside the gene matches: 13. CDR3: CASSPQGGTGFQEQYF. For the CDR3, the DNA is TGTGCCAGCTCACCTCAGGGGGGGACAGGGTTCCAAGAGCAGTACTTC.

This clonotype appeared many times. The V call is TRBV9, the J call TRBJ2-3, with D tentatively TRBD2 (5 bases). CDR3 length equals 13 residues. Germline CDR1 SGDLS, CDR2 YYNGEE. The V and J ends lost 4 bases and 4 bases respectively, with 10 bases between them. CDR3 nucleotides: TGTGCCAGCAGCCCAGGACTTTCAGATACGCAGTATTTT. Translation gives CASSPGLSDTQYF.

The chain has TRBV19 and TRBJ1-5; D not certain. V gave up 0 bases and J gave up 9 bases, with 15 bases separating them. Germline CDR1 reads LNHDA; CDR2 reads SQIVND (reference sequence). This CDR3 is 15 amino acids long. The CDR3 spells CASSIEDGDLSPQHF. The CDR3 DNA reads TGTGCCAGTAGTATAGAGGACGGGGATTTATCGCCCCAGCATTTT.

Ten or more counts support this clonotype. The chain couples TRBV30 to TRBJ2-1; 9 bases fit TRBD2. Germline CDR1 GTSNPN, CDR2 SVGIG (reference sequence). J lost 7 bases, V lost 1 base, and 5 bases had no gene match. The CDR3 consists of 14 residues. The CDR3 DNA reads TGTGCCTGGAGTGAGGCGGGAGGGAAAAATGAGCAGTTCTTC. It is translated as CAWSEAGGKNEQFF. Complete variable domain (other parts from reference TRBV30 and TRBJ2-1): SQTIHQWPATLVQPVGSPLSLECTVEGTSNPNLYWYRQAAGRGLQLLFYSVGIGQISSEVPQNLSASRPQDRQFILSSKKLLLSDSGFYLCAWSEAGGKNEQFFGPGTRLTVL.

The V gene is TRBV6-1, the J gene TRBJ2-2; 9 bases match TRBD1. Germline-derived CDR1 and CDR2 are MNHNS and SASEGT. The CDR3 totals 16 residues. Trimming removed 6 bases from V and 7 bases from J; junction bases left unmatched: 12. DNA for the CDR3: TGTGCCAGCAGAACCCGCGGGACAGGGTTTCTCGGGGAGCTGTTTTTT. Protein sequence: CASRTRGTGFLGELFF.

Many counts were recorded for this clonotype. The chain is built from TRBV20-1 and TRBJ2-7, with 13 bases identical to TRBD2. This CDR3 has 16 residues. J was trimmed by 4 bases and V by 4 bases; bases with no gene match: 10. Germline V gives CDR1 DFQATT, CDR2 SNEGSKA (reference sequence). The CDR3: CSAKTSGRGGSYEQYF. The CDR3 DNA sequence: TGCAGTGCTAAAACTAGCGGGAGGGGTGGGTCTTACGAGCAGTACTTC.

This clonotype was recorded a few times. V gene TRBV4-2 combines with J gene TRBJ1-4; TRBD1 might be the D (5 bases). Germline V gene lookup returns CDR1 LGHNA and CDR2 YNFKEQ. This CDR3 has 15 amino acids. Deletions cut 0 bases from V and 8 bases from J, with 13 bases between. CDR3 DNA sequence: TGTGCCAGCAGCCAAGATCGTCAGGGTCGGGAAAAACTGTTTTTT. Its translation: CASSQDRQGREKLFF.

This clonotype was seen a handful of times. The chain joins TRBV6-1 to TRBJ2-1, with 7 positions matching TRBD2. Germline V gives CDR1 MNHNS, CDR2 SASEGT. The CDR3 covers 15 residues. V was pared by 2 bases and J by 7 bases, with 8 bases of the junction left unmatched. The CDR3 DNA follows: TGTGCCAGCAGTGAATCGAGCGGGACTAAAAATGAGCAGTTCTTC. Protein sequence: CASSESSGTKNEQFF.

The chain combines TRBV3-1 with TRBJ2-1; 9 bases align to TRBD2. The end of the DNA aligns better with TRBJ2-5, so the J call may be wrong. The CDR3 contains 17 residues. Germline V gene sequence: CDR1 LGHDT, CDR2 YNNKEL (reference sequence). CDR3 residues: CASSQEGLAGRMETQYF. The DNA of the CDR3 is TGTGCCAGCAGCCAAGAGGGACTAGCCGGAAGAATGGAGACCCAGTACTTC.

This clonotype was seen many times. CDR3 DNA sequence: TGTGCCAGCAGTCGGACTAGCGGGAGGGCCAAGAACGAGCAGTACTTC. It encodes CASSRTSGRAKNEQYF. This rearrangement joins TRBV6-1 to TRBJ2-7; 15 nucleotides line up with TRBD2. Germline V lookup: CDR1 MNHNS, CDR2 SASEGT. The V and J ends lost 5 bases and 5 bases, in that order; junction bases with no gene match: 7. This CDR3 contains 16 residues.